One and the same sample provided the 19 T cell receptor beta chains below, sequenced in a study of CD8+ T cells in alopecia areata. After pooling, cutaneous lymph node cells were sorted with CD4, CD8alpha, NKG2D, NKG2ACE and other markers. Extracted RNA was reverse transcribed, and the resulting cDNA served as sequencing template. Produced via immunoSEQ multiplex PCR; TCRdb's table is partial and in-frame only. This sample carries approximately 10,000 clones, none of them present only once. The specimen was CD8+ T cells sorted from a lymph node. The receptors stem from a C3H/HeJ mouse with alopecia areata. Mouse MHC haplotype: H2-k.

Only a few counts were recorded for this clone. Mouse gene names apply. The read ends 4 residues early relative to the CDR3; the germline J gene fills the gap. This chain connects TRBV14 to TRBJ2-5; the match to TRBD2 covers 10 bases. Germline CDR1 is SGHDT and CDR2 is FRDEAV. The CDR3 spans 14 residues. The CDR3 DNA, read in part, is TGTGCCAGCAGTTTGGGACTGGGGAAAGAC. This codes for CASSLGLGKD. The entire CDR3 sequence reads CASSLGLGKDTQYF.

This clone was detected ten times or more. All gene names here are mouse names. The sequenced fragment ends 4 residues before the CDR3 boundary, so the rest is inferred from the germline J gene. The V and J genes are TRBV5 and TRBJ2-4; TRBD2 aligns across 9 bases. The CDR3 totals 15 residues. Germline assignment: CDR1 LGHNA and CDR2 YNLKQL (reference sequence). Trimming at V came to 3 bases and at J to 1 base, leaving 2 bases not matched to a gene. CDR3 amino acids: CASSQDWGGQNTLYF. CDR3 DNA (partial): TGTGCCAGCAGCCAGGACTGGGGTGGTCAAAAC.

A remark on this clone: Genes here carry mouse names. The part of the CDR3 DNA that was read is TGTAGTTCTAGAGATGGAAAGGGCACA. It yields the protein CSSRDGKGT. The whole CDR3 reads CSSRDGKGTEVFF. The chain couples TRBV30 to TRBJ1-1; D remains ambiguous. Sequencing ends 4 residues short of the CDR3 end; the germline J gene provides the rest. V was shortened by 0 bases and J by 4 bases, with 9 bases between the two germline ends. This CDR3 comprises 13 residues. Germline V lookup: CDR1 SQVVS, CDR2 ANEGSEA.

This clone occurred a few times. Gene names and germline refer to mouse. The read finishes 3 residues shy of the CDR3 end, and the germline J gene is used to complete it. The gene calls are TRBV19 and TRBJ1-6; TRBD1 matches 8 bases. TRBJ1-6 is known as an ORF, though its function is uncertain. J was trimmed by 4 bases and V by 4 bases; bases with no gene match: 1. The CDR3 runs 14 residues. Germline V gives CDR1 FNHDT, CDR2 SITEND (reference sequence). CDR3 sequence: CASSWDRYNSPLYF. CDR3 DNA (partial): TGTGCCAGCAGTTGGGACAGGTATAATTCGCCC.

This clone was recorded at least ten times. All gene names here are mouse names. The read terminates 4 residues before the CDR3 end, so the remaining end is supplied by the germline J gene. The chain links TRBV19 to TRBJ2-1; D unresolved. In germline, CDR1 is FNHDT, CDR2 SITEND (reference sequence). This CDR3 spans 13 amino acids. V was cut by 2 bases and J by 4 bases, with 7 bases left in between. The CDR3 region is CASSILLYAEQFF. Incomplete CDR3 DNA: TGTGCCAGCAGTATCCTTCTTTATGCT.

The table lists this clone with many counts. All gene names here are mouse names. The read halts 4 residues ahead of the CDR3 end, with the missing end drawn from the germline J gene. This chain uses TRBV13-2 with TRBJ2-2; TRBD2 matches 7 bases. This CDR3 is built from 15 residues. V lost 2 bases to trimming and J lost 1 base; unmatched junction nucleotides: 2. CDR1 is NNHNN and CDR2 is SYGAGS in the germline V gene (reference sequence). The CDR3: CASGELGVNTGQLYF. CDR3 DNA (partial): TGTGCCAGCGGTGAGCTGGGGGTAAACACCGGG.

In its sample, this clone ranks as medium-sized. Genes and germline are mouse. The CDR3 end lies 4 residues beyond the end of the read and is filled in from the germline J gene. The rearrangement links TRBV19 to TRBJ2-3, with 10 bases identical to TRBD2. The CDR3 sequence is 14 residues long. Unmatched junction bases numbered 2, after V lost 7 bases and J lost 0 bases. Germline CDR1 FNHDT, CDR2 SITEND (reference sequence). The CDR3: CASGDWGSAETLYF. The CDR3 bases that were read are TGTGCCAGCGGGGACTGGGGTAGTGCAGAA.

This clone was counted ten times or more. These gene names are mouse names. Read sequence stops 4 residues before the CDR3 end, and the germline J gene provides the missing end. V gene TRBV19 combines with J gene TRBJ2-1; D is perhaps TRBD2 (6 bases). Per germline, CDR1 FNHDT and CDR2 SITEND (reference sequence). The CDR3 consists of 13 residues. Trimming pared 5 bases from V and 2 bases from J, leaving 8 bases between. Partial CDR3 DNA: TGTGCCAGCAGCAGGGACTACTATGCT. This translates into CASSRDYYA. The complete CDR3 protein is CASSRDYYAEQFF.

This clone has a handful of counts. Mouse gene names apply. The read stops 4 residues short of the end of the CDR3; the missing end is completed from the germline J gene. The chain recombines TRBV19 with TRBJ2-4; 9 bases are shared with TRBD1. V was clipped by 4 bases and J by 3 bases; unmatched bases: 0. The CDR3 length is 13 residues. The germline gives CDR1 FNHDT, CDR2 SITEND (reference sequence). This CDR3 reads CASSGTGQNTLYF. The CDR3 bases that were read are TGTGCCAGCAGTGGGACAGGGCAAAAC.

This clone was observed at least ten times. Gene names refer to mouse genes. Read sequence stops 4 residues before the CDR3 end, and the germline J gene provides the missing end. This sequence joins TRBV5 and TRBJ1-1, with TRBD1 matching 8 bases. The germline CDR1 and CDR2 sequences are LGHNA and YNLKQL (reference sequence). The CDR3 totals 15 residues. V was clipped by 1 base and J by 3 bases; unmatched bases: 4. The CDR3 DNA, read in part, is TGTGCCAGCAGCCAAGGGACAGGGAGAGACACA. This gives the protein CASSQGTGRDT. The full CDR3 reads CASSQGTGRDTEVFF.

This clone is classed as medium-sized (0.01 to 0.1%). The genes are named according to mouse. The CDR3 end is not reached by the read, which stops 4 residues before it; the germline J gene fills it in. The V call is TRBV13-1, the J call TRBJ2-5, with TRBD1 matching 7 bases. The CDR3 sequence is 14 residues long. Germline V gene sequence: CDR1 NSHNY, CDR2 SYGAGN. V shed 1 base, J shed 3 bases, and the junction held 2 bases outside the gene matches. The CDR3 DNA, read in part, is TGTGCCAGCAGTGATAGGGGACAGCAAGAC. Encoded protein: CASSDRGQQD. The entire CDR3 protein reads CASSDRGQQDTQYF.

Notes on this clone: Here the gene names and germline are mouse. The read falls 4 residues short of the CDR3 end, and the missing part is taken from the germline J gene. The gene calls are TRBV5 and TRBJ2-5; 7 nucleotides agree with TRBD2. The CDR3 is 17 amino acids. Germline CDR1 LGHNA, CDR2 YNLKQL (reference sequence). The junction had 6 bases not matched to a gene; V was cut back by 0 bases and J by 0 bases. CDR3 protein: CASSQDRLGVNQDTQYF. CDR3 DNA (partial): TGTGCCAGCAGCCAAGATCGCCTGGGGGTTAACCAAGAC.

A word on this clone: The genes are named according to mouse. Read sequence stops 4 residues before the CDR3 end, and the germline J gene provides the missing end. The chain couples TRBV2 to TRBJ2-1; 8 positions match TRBD2. CDR3 length: 17 amino acids. The V gene's germline CDR1 is LGHNA and CDR2 YSYQKL. With V trimmed by 0 bases and J by 0 bases, 4 bases remained unmatched. The part of the CDR3 DNA that was read is TGTGCCAGCAGCCAAGAGACTGGGGAGGATAACTATGCT. Its protein is CASSQETGEDNYA. The whole CDR3 reads CASSQETGEDNYAEQFF.

The table lists this clone with many counts. The listed genes are named as in mouse. With the read ending 4 residues before the CDR3 end, the germline J gene is used to fill in that end. The chain carries TRBV1 and TRBJ2-7; TRBD2 matches 9 bases. V was clipped by 5 bases and J by 3 bases; unmatched bases: 5. There are 14 residues in the CDR3. The germline CDR1 and CDR2 sequences are NSQYPW and LRSPGD (reference sequence). CDR3 protein: CTCSPRLGVYEQYF. CDR3 DNA, as far as it was read: TGCACCTGCAGTCCCCGACTGGGGGTCTAT.

This clone is labeled as medium-sized. Genes and germline are mouse. The CDR3 end lies 4 residues beyond the end of the read and is filled in from the germline J gene. This chain joins TRBV1 and TRBJ2-3, with 8 nucleotides matching TRBD1. Losses at the gene ends were 0 bases for V and 2 bases for J; bases not matched to a gene: 4. CDR3 length: 16 residues. Germline V lookup: CDR1 NSQYPW, CDR2 LRSPGD (reference sequence). The CDR3 spells CTCSADLRGLAETLYF. The sequenced CDR3 bases are TGCACCTGCAGTGCAGATCTCAGGGGGCTTGCAGAA.

This clone was counted ten times or more. Gene names and germline match the mouse. The missing CDR3 end, 4 residues past where the read stops, is filled in from the germline J gene. The chain combines TRBV19 with TRBJ2-7; 9 bases map to TRBD2. CDR1 and CDR2 (germline): FNHDT, SITEND (reference sequence). The length of the CDR3 is 14 residues. The CDR3 region is CASSIHLGGNEQYF. The part of the CDR3 DNA that was read is TGTGCCAGCAGTATACACCTGGGGGGGAAT.

This clone was observed many times. Gene labels here are mouse ones. The part of the CDR3 DNA that was read is TGTGCCAGCAGGGGGACTGGTTCTAGTGCAGAA. This codes for CASRGTGSSAE. The whole CDR3 is CASRGTGSSAETLYF. This chain uses TRBV13-3 with TRBJ2-3; 8 nucleotides align to TRBD2. The CDR3 is cut off 4 residues early in the read; its end comes from the germline J gene. V lost 5 bases, J lost 0 bases, and 5 bases stayed unmatched. The CDR3 length is 15 residues. The germline CDR1 and CDR2 sequences are NNHDY and SYVADS.

This clone was seen many times. Genes and germline come from the mouse. Sequencing ends 4 residues short of the CDR3 end; the germline J gene provides the rest. The V call is TRBV1, the J call TRBJ2-1; the match to TRBD2 covers 10 bases. The J segment lost 1 base and the V segment lost 4 bases, leaving 1 base of the junction unmatched. Germline V gives CDR1 NSQYPW, CDR2 LRSPGD (reference sequence). The CDR3 has 15 residues. The CDR3 bases that were read are TGCACCTGCAGTGGGACTGGGGGAAACTATGCT. This sequence encodes CTCSGTGGNYA. The complete CDR3 sequence is CTCSGTGGNYAEQFF.

In this sample, this clone turned up many times. The gene names given are mouse names. The missing CDR3 end, 4 residues past where the read stops, is filled in from the germline J gene. The rearrangement links TRBV19 to TRBJ2-7; D perhaps matches TRBD1 (6 bases). V was trimmed by 4 bases and J by 0 bases, leaving 14 bases between them. This CDR3 is 15 amino acids long. Germline V gene data show CDR1 as FNHDT and CDR2 as SITEND (reference sequence). The CDR3 sequence is CASSLTGPSSYEQYF. CDR3 DNA, as far as it was read: TGTGCCAGCAGTCTCACAGGGCCGAGCTCCTAT. Supplemented by reference TRBV19 and TRBJ2-7, the full variable domain reads GGIITQTPKFLIGQEGQKLTLKCQQNFNHDTMYWYRQDSGKGLRLIYYSITENDLQKGDLSEGYDASREKKSSFSLTVTSAQKNEMAVFLCASSLTGPSSYEQYFGPGTRLTVL.